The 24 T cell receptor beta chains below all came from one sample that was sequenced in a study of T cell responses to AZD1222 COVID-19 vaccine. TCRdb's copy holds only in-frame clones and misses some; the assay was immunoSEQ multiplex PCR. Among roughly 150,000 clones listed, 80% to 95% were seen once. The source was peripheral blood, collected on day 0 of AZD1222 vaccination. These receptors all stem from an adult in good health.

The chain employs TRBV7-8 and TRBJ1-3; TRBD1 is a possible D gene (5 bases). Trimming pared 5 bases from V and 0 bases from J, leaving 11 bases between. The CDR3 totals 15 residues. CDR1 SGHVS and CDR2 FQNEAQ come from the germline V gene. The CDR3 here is CASSEQASSGNTIYF. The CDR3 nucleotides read TGTGCCAGCAGCGAACAGGCAAGCTCTGGAAACACCATATATTTT. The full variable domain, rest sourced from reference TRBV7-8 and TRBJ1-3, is GAGVSQSPRYKVAKRGQDVALRCDPISGHVSLFWYQQALGQGPEFLTYFQNEAQLDKSGLPSDRFFAERPEGSVSTLKIQRTQQEDSAVYLCASSEQASSGNTIYFGEGSWLTVV.

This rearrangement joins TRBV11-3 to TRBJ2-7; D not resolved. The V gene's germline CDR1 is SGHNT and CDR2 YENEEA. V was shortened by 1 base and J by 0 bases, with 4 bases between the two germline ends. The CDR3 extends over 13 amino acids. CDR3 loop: CASSLGVSYEQYF. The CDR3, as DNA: TGTGCCAGCAGCTTAGGAGTCTCCTACGAGCAGTACTTC.

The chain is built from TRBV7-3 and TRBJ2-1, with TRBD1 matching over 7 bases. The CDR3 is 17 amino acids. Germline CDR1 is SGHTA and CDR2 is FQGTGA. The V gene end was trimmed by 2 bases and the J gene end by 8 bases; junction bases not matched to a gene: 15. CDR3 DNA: TGTGCCAGCAGCTTAGGAAGTCTGAGACAGGGCTCCGATGAGCAGTTCTTC. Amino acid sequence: CASSLGSLRQGSDEQFF.

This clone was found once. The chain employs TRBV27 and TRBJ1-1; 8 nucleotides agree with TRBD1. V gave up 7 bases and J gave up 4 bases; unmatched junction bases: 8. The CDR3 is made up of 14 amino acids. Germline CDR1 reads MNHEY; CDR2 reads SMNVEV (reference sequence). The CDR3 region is CASNMLRGPTEAFF. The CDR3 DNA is TGTGCCAGCAACATGCTCAGGGGGCCCACTGAAGCTTTCTTT.

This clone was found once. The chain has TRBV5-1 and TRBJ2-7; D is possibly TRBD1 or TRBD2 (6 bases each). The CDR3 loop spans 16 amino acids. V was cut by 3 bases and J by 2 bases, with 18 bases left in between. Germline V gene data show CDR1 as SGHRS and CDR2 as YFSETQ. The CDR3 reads CASSWTAAGTPYEQYF. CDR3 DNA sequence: TGCGCCAGCAGCTGGACAGCAGCCGGGACTCCCTACGAGCAGTACTTC. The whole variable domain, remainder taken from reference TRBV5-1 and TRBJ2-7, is KAGVTQTPRYLIKTRGQQVTLSCSPISGHRSVSWYQQTPGQGLQFLFEYFSETQRNKGNFPGRFSGRQFSNSRSEMNVSTLELGDSALYLCASSWTAAGTPYEQYFGPGTRLTVT.

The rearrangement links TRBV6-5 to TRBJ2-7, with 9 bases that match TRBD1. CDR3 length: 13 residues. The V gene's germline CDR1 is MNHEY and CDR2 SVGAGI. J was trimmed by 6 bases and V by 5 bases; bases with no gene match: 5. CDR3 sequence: CASSKQGALEQYF. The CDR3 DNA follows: TGTGCCAGCAGTAAACAGGGGGCGCTCGAGCAGTACTTC.

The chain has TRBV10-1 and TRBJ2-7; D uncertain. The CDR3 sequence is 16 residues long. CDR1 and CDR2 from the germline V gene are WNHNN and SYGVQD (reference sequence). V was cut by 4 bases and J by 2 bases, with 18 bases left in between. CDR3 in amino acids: CASSAVIGPRAYEQYF. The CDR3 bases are TGCGCCAGCAGTGCGGTAATAGGACCGCGAGCCTACGAGCAGTACTTC.

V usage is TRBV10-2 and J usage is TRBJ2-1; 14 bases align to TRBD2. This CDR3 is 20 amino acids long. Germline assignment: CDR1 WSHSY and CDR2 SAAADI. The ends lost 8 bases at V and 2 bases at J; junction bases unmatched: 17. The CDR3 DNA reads TGCGCCAGCGGGCCCGGACTTCGACTAGCGGGAGGGGCCACCTACAATGAGCAGTTCTTC. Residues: CASGPGLRLAGGATYNEQFF.

As DNA, the CDR3 is TGTGCCAGCAGCTCCTTGACAGGGATGAACACTGAAGCTTTCTTT. Its protein is CASSSLTGMNTEAFF. The chain uses TRBV7-8 and TRBJ1-1, with 7 bases fitting TRBD1. This CDR3 comprises 15 residues. Germline values: CDR1 SGHVS, CDR2 FQNEAQ. Trimming cost V 4 bases and J 0 bases; bases outside gene matches: 5.

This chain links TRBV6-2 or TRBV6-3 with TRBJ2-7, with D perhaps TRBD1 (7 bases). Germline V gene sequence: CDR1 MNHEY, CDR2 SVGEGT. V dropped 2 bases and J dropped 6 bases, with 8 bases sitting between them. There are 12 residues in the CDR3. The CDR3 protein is CASSYQGGEQYF. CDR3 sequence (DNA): TGTGCCAGCAGTTACCAGGGGGGCGAGCAGTACTTC.

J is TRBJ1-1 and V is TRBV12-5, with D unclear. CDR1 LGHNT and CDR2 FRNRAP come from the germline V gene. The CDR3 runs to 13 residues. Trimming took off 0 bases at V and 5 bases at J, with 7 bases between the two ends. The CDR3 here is CASGLVTQTEAFF. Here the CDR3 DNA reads TGTGCTAGTGGTTTGGTAACACAGACTGAAGCTTTCTTT.

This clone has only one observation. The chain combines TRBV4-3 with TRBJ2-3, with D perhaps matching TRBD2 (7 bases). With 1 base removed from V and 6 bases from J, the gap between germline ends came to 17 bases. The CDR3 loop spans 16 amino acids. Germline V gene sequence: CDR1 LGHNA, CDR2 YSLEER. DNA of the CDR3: TGCGCCAGCAGCCAAGCCTTCGGGGGGCCAGGGGATACGCAGTATTTT. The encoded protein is CASSQAFGGPGDTQYF.

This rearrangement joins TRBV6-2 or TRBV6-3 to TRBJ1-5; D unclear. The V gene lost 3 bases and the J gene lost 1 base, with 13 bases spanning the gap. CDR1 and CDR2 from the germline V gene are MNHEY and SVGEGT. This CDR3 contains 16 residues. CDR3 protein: CASSYTAARSNQPQHF. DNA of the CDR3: TGTGCCAGCAGTTATACGGCAGCGCGGAGCAATCAGCCCCAGCATTTT.

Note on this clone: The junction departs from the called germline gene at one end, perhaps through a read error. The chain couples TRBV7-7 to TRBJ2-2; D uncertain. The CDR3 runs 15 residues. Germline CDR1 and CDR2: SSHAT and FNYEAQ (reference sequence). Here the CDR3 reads CASSPGTVNTGELFF. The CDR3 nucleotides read TGTGCTAGCAGCCCCGGTACAGTAAACACCGGGGAGCTGTTTTTT.

Here the CDR3 DNA reads TGCTTAATCAGGGTGAACACTGAAGCTTTCTTT. It yields the protein CLIRVNTEAFF. The chain joins TRBV29-1 to TRBJ1-1; weak D call: TRBD1 (5 bases). CDR3 length: 11 amino acids. Germline V gene lookup returns CDR1 SQVTM and CDR2 ANQGSEA.

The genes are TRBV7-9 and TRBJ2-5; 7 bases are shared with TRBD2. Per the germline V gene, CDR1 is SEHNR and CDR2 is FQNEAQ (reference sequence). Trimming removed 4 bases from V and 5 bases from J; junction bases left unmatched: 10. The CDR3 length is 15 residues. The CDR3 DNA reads TGTGCCAGCAGCTCCGGCGGGAGCCGGGGGGAGACCCAGTACTTC. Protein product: CASSSGGSRGETQYF.

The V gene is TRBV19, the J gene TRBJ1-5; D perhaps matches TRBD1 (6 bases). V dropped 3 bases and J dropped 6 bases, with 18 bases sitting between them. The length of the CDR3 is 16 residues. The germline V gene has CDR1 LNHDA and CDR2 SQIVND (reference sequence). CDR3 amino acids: CASSILARGRSQPQHF. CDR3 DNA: TGTGCCAGTAGTATCCTGGCCCGGGGGCGAAGTCAGCCCCAGCATTTT.

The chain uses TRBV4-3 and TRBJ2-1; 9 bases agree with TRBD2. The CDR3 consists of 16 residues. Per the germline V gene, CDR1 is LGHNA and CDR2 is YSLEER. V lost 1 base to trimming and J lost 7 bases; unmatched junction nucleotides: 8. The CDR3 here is CASSQGWLAGVNEQFF. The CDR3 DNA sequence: TGCGCCAGCAGCCAAGGGTGGTTAGCGGGGGTAAATGAGCAGTTCTTC.

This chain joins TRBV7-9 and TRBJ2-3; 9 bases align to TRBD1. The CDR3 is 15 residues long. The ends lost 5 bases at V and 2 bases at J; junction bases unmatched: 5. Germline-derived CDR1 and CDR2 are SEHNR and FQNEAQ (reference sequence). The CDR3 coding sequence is TGTGCCAGCAGCCCGGGGACAGGGCCCACAGATACGCAGTATTTT. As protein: CASSPGTGPTDTQYF.

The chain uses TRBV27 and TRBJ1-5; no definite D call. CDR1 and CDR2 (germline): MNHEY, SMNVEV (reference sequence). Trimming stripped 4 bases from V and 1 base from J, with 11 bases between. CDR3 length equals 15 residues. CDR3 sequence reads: CASSSLNPSNQPQHF. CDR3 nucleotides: TGTGCCAGCAGTTCCTTAAATCCCAGCAATCAGCCCCAGCATTTT.

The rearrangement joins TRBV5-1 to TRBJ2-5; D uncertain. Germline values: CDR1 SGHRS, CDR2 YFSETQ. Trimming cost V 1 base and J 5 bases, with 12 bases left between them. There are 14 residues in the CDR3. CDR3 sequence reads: CASSLRPVGETQYF. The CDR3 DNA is TGCGCCAGCAGCTTGCGGCCTGTGGGGGAGACCCAGTACTTC.

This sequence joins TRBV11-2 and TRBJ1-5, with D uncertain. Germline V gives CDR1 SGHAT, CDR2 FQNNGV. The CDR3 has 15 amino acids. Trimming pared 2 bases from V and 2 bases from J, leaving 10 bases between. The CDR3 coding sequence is TGTGCCAGCAGCTTAAACGGAGGAGGCAATCAGCCCCAGCATTTT. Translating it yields CASSLNGGGNQPQHF. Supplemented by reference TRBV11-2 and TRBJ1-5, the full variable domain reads EAGVAQSPRYKIIEKRQSVAFWCNPISGHATLYWYQQILGQGPKLLIQFQNNGVVDDSQLPKDRFSAERLKGVDSTLKIQPAKLEDSAVYLCASSLNGGGNQPQHFGDGTRLSIL.

The chain's CDR3 is CASSQGRGLGTEAFF. As DNA, the CDR3 is TGTGCCAGCAGCCAAGGTCGGGGGTTGGGCACTGAAGCTTTCTTT. The J gene is TRBJ1-1, the V gene TRBV4-2; possible D gene TRBD1, 5 bases. Germline V lookup: CDR1 LGHNA, CDR2 YNFKEQ. Trimming removed 1 base at V and 4 bases at J, with 13 bases between. The CDR3 is 15 residues long.

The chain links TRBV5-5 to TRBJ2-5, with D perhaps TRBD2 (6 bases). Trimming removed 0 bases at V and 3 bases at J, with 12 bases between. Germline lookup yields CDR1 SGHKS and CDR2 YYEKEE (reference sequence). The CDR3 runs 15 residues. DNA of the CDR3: TGTGCCAGCAGCTTGGCCCAGCGGGCGAAAGAGACCCAGTACTTC. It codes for CASSLAQRAKETQYF.